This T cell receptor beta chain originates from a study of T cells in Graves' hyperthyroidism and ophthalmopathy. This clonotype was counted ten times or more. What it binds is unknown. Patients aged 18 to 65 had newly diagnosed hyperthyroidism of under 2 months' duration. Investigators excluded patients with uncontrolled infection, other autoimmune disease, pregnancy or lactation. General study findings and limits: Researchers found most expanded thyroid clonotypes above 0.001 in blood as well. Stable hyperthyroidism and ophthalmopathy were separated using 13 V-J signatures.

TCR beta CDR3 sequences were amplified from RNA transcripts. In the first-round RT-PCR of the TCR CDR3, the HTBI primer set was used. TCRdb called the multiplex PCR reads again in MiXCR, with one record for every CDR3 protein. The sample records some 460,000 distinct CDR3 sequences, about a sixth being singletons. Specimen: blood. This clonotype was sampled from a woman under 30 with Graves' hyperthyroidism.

The CDR3 sequence: CSVRQSGNTIYF. DNA of the CDR3: TGCAGCGTCCGACAGTCCGGAAACACCATATATTTT. The genes are TRBV29-1 and TRBJ1-3; tentative D call: TRBD1 (5 bases). Per the germline V gene, CDR1 is SQVTM and CDR2 is ANQGSEA. This CDR3 is built from 12 residues. Trimming pared 6 bases from V and 4 bases from J, leaving 10 bases between. The full variable domain, with the rest looked up from reference TRBV29-1 and TRBJ1-3, is SAVISQKPSRDICQRGTSLTIQCQVDSQVTMMFWYRQQPGQSLTLIATANQGSEATYESGFVIDKFPISRPNLTFSTLTVSNMSPEDSSIYLCSVRQSGNTIYFGEGSWLTVV.